A selection of T cell receptor beta chains follows, all from one sample in a study of blood T cells in healthy people across ages. TCRdb passed the 5' RACE reads through MiXCR, listing each CDR3 protein once. The repertoire holds 950,000 to 1,200,000 distinct CDR3 sequences, less than 45% seen once, with roughly 14% in the top ten. Sequenced material: blood. The receptor set was obtained from a man aged 18 to 30 in good health. Both conserved end residues are part of each CDR3. The D gene is left open where the match is weak. Clone size is stated in some rows and not others, as once, few, many or a class when expanded.

V gene,D gene,J gene,clone size,CDR3 protein,CDR3 DNA
TRBV6-5,.,TRBJ2-1,.,CASSYSWDYNEQFF,TGTGCCAGCAGTTACTCGTGGGACTACAATGAGCAGTTCTTC
TRBV4-1,TRBD1,TRBJ1-5,few,CASSQEVQGGQPQHF,TGCGCCAGCAGCCAAGAGGTTCAGGGGGGTCAGCCCCAGCATTTT
TRBV12-3/TRBV12-4,.,TRBJ1-1,.,CASSPGYRDTEAFF,TGTGCCAGCAGTCCGGGCTACAGGGACACTGAAGCTTTCTTT
TRBV4-1,.,TRBJ2-7,few,CASSQEYSGIGYEQYF,TGCGCCAGCAGCCAAGAGTATTCGGGAATCGGGTACGAGCAGTACTTC
TRBV7-9,TRBD1,TRBJ2-7,.,CASSFQGVQYF,TGTGCCAGCAGCTTCCAGGGGGTGCAGTACTTC
TRBV20-1,.,TRBJ1-5,.,CSARMGPNQPQHF,TGCAGTGCTAGGATGGGGCCCAATCAGCCCCAGCATTTT
TRBV13,TRBD2,TRBJ2-3,.,CASSNRLAGGTNTDTQYF,TGTGCCAGCAGCAACCGACTAGCGGGGGGTACAAACACAGATACGCAGTATTTT
TRBV6-1,.,TRBJ2-1,.,CASSEAGAGIGSYNEQFF,TGTGCCAGCAGTGAAGCTGGGGCGGGGATAGGCTCCTACAATGAGCAGTTCTTC
TRBV12-3/TRBV12-4,.,TRBJ2-1,many,CASSLARVQGSSYNEQFF,TGTGCCAGCAGTTTAGCTCGGGTTCAGGGTAGCTCCTACAATGAGCAGTTCTTC
TRBV7-9,TRBD1,TRBJ1-5,.,CASSLGRTGFNQPQHF,TGTGCCAGCAGCTTAGGACGGACAGGATTCAATCAGCCCCAGCATTTT
TRBV18,.,TRBJ1-1,few,CASSPTERGPGYGMNTEAFF,TGTGCCAGCTCACCTACCGAACGGGGGCCCGGCTATGGGATGAACACTGAAGCTTTCTTT
TRBV20-1,.,TRBJ1-1,few,CSASTSGMNTEAFF,TGCAGTGCTAGTACTTCCGGGATGAACACTGAAGCTTTCTTT
TRBV27,.,TRBJ1-5,few,CASSEQAGRYQPQHF,TGTGCCAGCAGTGAACAGGCGGGTAGATATCAGCCCCAGCATTTT
TRBV10-3,TRBD1,TRBJ1-1,.,CATRMTGDNTEAFF,TGTGCCACCCGAATGACAGGGGATAACACTGAAGCTTTCTTT
TRBV10-2,.,TRBJ2-4,.,CASSTDLKNIQYF,TGCGCCAGCAGTACTGACTTAAAAAACATTCAGTACTTC
TRBV9,.,TRBJ1-1,.,CASSVGMDAEAFF,TGTGCCAGCAGCGTAGGGATGGACGCTGAAGCTTTCTTT
TRBV3-1,.,TRBJ2-1,many,CASSQDPDEQFF,TGTGCCAGCAGCCAAGATCCGGATGAGCAGTTCTTC
TRBV27,.,TRBJ1-5,.,CASSSVFQPQHF,TGTGCCAGCAGTTCGGTTTTCCAGCCCCAGCATTTT
TRBV5-4,.,TRBJ1-2,.,CASSQMNRFSGSPYGYTF,TGTGCCAGCAGCCAGATGAACAGATTTAGCGGATCTCCCTATGGCTACACCTTC
TRBV20-1,TRBD2,TRBJ2-3,.,CSARHSGLAGTDTQYF,TGCAGTGCTAGACACTCGGGACTAGCGGGCACAGATACGCAGTATTTT
TRBV5-1,.,TRBJ2-5,.,CASSFPSGNQETQYF,TGCGCCAGCAGCTTCCCTTCGGGAAACCAAGAGACCCAGTACTTC
TRBV15,.,TRBJ1-1,many,CATSRDEQGNTEAFF,TGTGCCACCAGCAGAGATGAGCAGGGCAACACTGAAGCTTTCTTT
TRBV21-1,.,TRBJ1-2,few,CASSTHDRGRYGYTF,TGTGCCAGCAGCACCCACGACAGGGGGCGCTATGGCTACACCTTC
TRBV10-3,.,TRBJ1-5,.,CAISDGVGNQPQHF,TGTGCCATCAGTGACGGAGTAGGTAATCAGCCCCAGCATTTT
TRBV7-2,.,TRBJ2-1,.,CASSWETYSSGEQFF,TGTGCCAGCAGCTGGGAGACTTACTCCTCTGGTGAACAGTTCTTC
TRBV30,.,TRBJ1-1,.,CAWEEERNTEAFF,TGTGCCTGGGAGGAGGAGAGGAACACTGAAGCTTTCTTT
TRBV11-2,.,TRBJ2-5,.,CASSFNGAKETQYF,TGTGCCAGCAGCTTTAACGGCGCCAAAGAGACCCAGTACTTC
TRBV21-1,.,TRBJ2-7,.,CASSKNSSEQYF,TGTGCCAGCAGCAAAAACTCAAGCGAGCAGTACTTC
TRBV12-3/TRBV12-4,.,TRBJ1-1,.,CASSLSQPTEAFF,TGTGCCAGCAGTTTGAGTCAACCGACTGAAGCTTTCTTT
TRBV6-2/TRBV6-3,.,TRBJ2-7,many,CASTNSYEQYF,TGTGCCAGCACCAACTCCTACGAGCAGTACTTC
TRBV15,TRBD2,TRBJ2-1,.,CTTSRDFTSGGPEQFF,TGTACCACCAGCAGAGATTTTACTAGCGGGGGGCCAGAGCAGTTCTTC
TRBV6-5,.,TRBJ2-3,few,CASSYPITGFGRTDTQYF,TGTGCCAGCAGTTACCCTATCACAGGGTTCGGCAGAACAGATACGCAGTATTTT
TRBV2,.,TRBJ1-1,.,CASSADGGNTEAFF,TGTGCCAGCAGCGCTGATGGGGGTAACACTGAAGCTTTCTTT
TRBV5-5,.,TRBJ1-4,few,CASSLDWGGAGEKLFF,TGTGCCAGCAGCTTGGATTGGGGGGGGGCCGGAGAAAAACTGTTTTTT
TRBV27,.,TRBJ2-3,many,CASSFGARDTQYF,TGTGCCAGCAGTTTCGGGGCCCGGGATACGCAGTATTTT
TRBV4-2,TRBD1,TRBJ2-1,.,CASSPWDRGLWNEQFF,TGTGCCAGTAGCCCATGGGACAGGGGGCTTTGGAATGAGCAGTTCTTC
TRBV7-8,TRBD1,TRBJ1-6,few,CASSSNRGPGNSPLHF,TGTGCCAGCAGCTCCAACAGGGGGCCGGGTAATTCACCCCTCCACTTT